The next 14 T cell receptor beta chains were all read from a single sample in a study of T cell clonality in common variable immunodeficiency. Study-level findings and limits: Common variable immunodeficiency TCR beta sequences reportedly had fewer deletions and N-nucleotide insertions.

Sequencing used immunoSEQ multiplex PCR; TCRdb keeps in-frame clones, though not all of them. The table lists about 19,000 clones, with no singletons. These receptors are not linked to any known antigen. The specimen was peripheral blood mononuclear cells. These receptors were collected from a human donor with common variable immunodeficiency.

This clone was detected only a few times. The CDR3 loop is CASSTTGNSNQPQHF. The sequenced part of the CDR3 DNA is TGTGCCAGTAGTACAACAGGGAATAGCAATCAGCCC. V and J are TRBV19 and TRBJ1-5; TRBD1 is a possible D gene (6 bases). The read falls 3 residues short of the CDR3 end, and the missing part is taken from the germline J gene. V was cut by 4 bases and J by 0 bases, with 10 bases left in between. The CDR3 length is 15 residues. Germline CDR1 LNHDA, CDR2 SQIVND (reference sequence).

The table lists this clone with many counts. From the germline J gene comes the end of the CDR3, since the read stops 3 residues before it. The chain links TRBV18 to TRBJ1-1; D remains unclear. This CDR3 region has 14 residues. From germline, CDR1 is KGHSH and CDR2 LQKENI. Trimming removed 3 bases from V and 4 bases from J, with 12 bases in between. CDR3 sequence reads: CASSPYSGGTEAFF. Incomplete CDR3 DNA: TGTGCCAGCTCACCCTACTCGGGTGGCACTGAA.

This clone turned up a few times. The CDR3 goes on 3 residues after the read ends, and that part is filled in from the germline J gene. The chain combines TRBV30 with TRBJ1-1, with D possibly being TRBD1 (5 bases). This CDR3 comprises 16 residues. Deletions cut 2 bases from V and 5 bases from J, with 21 bases between. Germline V gene sequence: CDR1 GTSNPN, CDR2 SVGIG (reference sequence). The CDR3 DNA, read in part, is TGTGCCTGGAGTTCATTTAGGGGTCTTGAAGGTACTGAA. It yields the protein CAWSSFRGLEGTE. The whole CDR3 protein is CAWSSFRGLEGTEAFF.

This clone was recorded a few times. The CDR3 is cut off 3 residues early in the read; its end comes from the germline J gene. J is TRBJ2-5 and V is TRBV7-6; the match to TRBD2 covers 9 bases. This CDR3 is 15 amino acids long. Germline lookup yields CDR1 SGHVS and CDR2 FNYEAQ. Trimming at V came to 1 base and at J to 2 bases, leaving 2 bases not matched to a gene. The covered CDR3 bases are TGTGCCAGCAGCTTAGATCTAGCGGGGCAAGAGACC. This encodes CASSLDLAGQET. The full CDR3 protein is CASSLDLAGQETQYF. The full variable domain, completed using reference TRBV7-6 and TRBJ2-5, is GAGVSQSPRYKVTKRGQDVALRCDPISGHVSLYWYRQALGQGPEFLTYFNYEAQQDKSGLPNDRFSAERPEGSISTLTIQRTEQRDSAMYRCASSLDLAGQETQYFGPGTRLLVL.

This clone appeared a few times. The read is 3 residues too short to cover the CDR3 end, so that end is filled in from the germline J gene. The chain is built from TRBV11-3 and TRBJ2-5; D is possibly TRBD2 (6 bases). Germline V gene data show CDR1 as SGHNT and CDR2 as YENEEA. The germline V and J ends were trimmed by 1 base and 2 bases, with 11 bases remaining between them. The CDR3 has 15 amino acids. The CDR3 sequence is CASSLGFSGQETQYF. The covered CDR3 bases are TGTGCCAGCAGCTTAGGGTTCAGCGGGCAAGAGACC.

As for this clone: The read comes to an end 3 residues before the CDR3 does, leaving the germline J gene to fill in the end. J is TRBJ2-5 and V is TRBV5-6, with TRBD2 matching 12 bases. Germline V gives CDR1 SGHDT, CDR2 YYEEEE. Unmatched junction bases numbered 3, after V lost 4 bases and J lost 5 bases. The CDR3 sequence is 14 residues long. CDR3 sequence reads: CASSTGLAGETQYF. The DNA read from the CDR3 is TGTGCCAGCAGCACAGGACTAGCGGGGGAGACC.

This clone occurred a few times. The CDR3 end falls 3 residues outside the read, so it is completed with the germline J gene. The chain carries TRBV30 and TRBJ1-6, with D maybe TRBD1 (5 bases). V lost 8 bases, J lost 0 bases, and 14 bases lay in between. Germline V gene data show CDR1 as GTSNPN and CDR2 as SVGIG (reference sequence). The CDR3 totals 15 residues. Incomplete CDR3 DNA: TGTGCCATTGAGGGGAATAGCTCCTATAATTCACCC. Protein: CAIEGNSSYNSP. The full CDR3 is CAIEGNSSYNSPLHF. The whole variable domain, filled in from reference TRBV30 and TRBJ1-6, reads SQTIHQWPATLVQPVGSPLSLECTVEGTSNPNLYWYRQAAGRGLQLLFYSVGIGQISSEVPQNLSASRPQDRQFILSSKKLLLSDSGFYLCAIEGNSSYNSPLHFGNGTRLTVT.

This clone was found a few times. The read ends 3 residues early relative to the CDR3; the germline J gene fills the gap. This rearrangement joins TRBV6-2 or TRBV6-3 to TRBJ1-2; no definite D call. V lost 6 bases, J lost 2 bases, and 13 bases lay in between. CDR1 MNHEY and CDR2 SVGEGT come from the germline V gene. The CDR3 consists of 14 residues. The CDR3 region is CASSATGRNYGYTF. The CDR3 bases that were read are TGTGCCAGCAGCGCTACGGGTAGGAACTATGGC.

This chain's CDR3 is CASTKAAYHNTGELFF. CDR3 DNA, as far as it was read: TGTGCCAGCACCAAAGCGGCCTACCATAACACCGGGGAG. The J gene is TRBJ2-2, the V gene TRBV6-2 or TRBV6-3; TRBD2 might be the D (5 bases). The read ends 3 residues early relative to the CDR3; the germline J gene fills the gap. The germline V gene has CDR1 MNHEY and CDR2 SVGEGT. V shed 7 bases and J shed 2 bases, with 17 bases lying between them. CDR3 size: 16 residues.

Only a few counts were recorded for this clone. The read terminates 3 residues ahead of where the CDR3 ends, so the germline J gene completes it. The chain uses TRBV6-1 and TRBJ2-7; 7 nucleotides match TRBD1. The germline V gene encodes CDR1 MNHNS and CDR2 SASEGT. Trimming cost V 4 bases and J 3 bases; bases outside gene matches: 12. The CDR3 runs to 16 residues. CDR3 residues: CASSVYRGGFSYEQYF. The sequenced CDR3 bases are TGTGCCAGCAGTGTGTACAGGGGCGGGTTTAGCTACGAG.

Note on this clone: The read stops 3 residues short of the end of the CDR3; the missing end is completed from the germline J gene. The V call is TRBV6-4, the J call TRBJ1-2, with D perhaps TRBD1 (5 bases). This CDR3 is built from 14 residues. Germline V gene lookup returns CDR1 MRHNA and CDR2 SNTAGT. This CDR3 is CASRATASIGGYTF. Incomplete CDR3 DNA: TGTGCCAGCAGAGCGACAGCTTCCATAGGGGGC.

Points on this clone: The CDR3 extends 3 residues past the end of the read, so its final part is completed from the germline J gene. This chain uses TRBV19 with TRBJ2-7, with D tentatively TRBD1 (6 bases). Trimming removed 3 bases from V and 6 bases from J, with 12 bases in between. Germline V gene lookup returns CDR1 LNHDA and CDR2 SQIVND (reference sequence). The CDR3 has 13 residues. The CDR3 sequence is CASSIAGAGEQYF. The CDR3 bases that were read are TGTGCCAGTAGTATTGCAGGGGCCGGCGAG.

This clone was recorded a few times. The read ends 3 residues shy of where the CDR3 ends; the end is completed using the germline J gene. This chain connects TRBV6-1 to TRBJ2-7; 8 bases map to TRBD1. The CDR3 runs to 15 residues. V lost 3 bases and J lost 4; bases outside the gene matches: 8. Looked up from germline, CDR1 is MNHNS and CDR2 is SASEGT. The CDR3 bases that were read are TGTGCCAGCAGTGAGAACTACGGACAGGGATACGAG. It yields the protein CASSENYGQGYE. The whole CDR3 region reads CASSENYGQGYEQYF.

As for this clone: The sequenced fragment ends 3 residues before the CDR3 boundary, so the rest is inferred from the germline J gene. This rearrangement joins TRBV30 to TRBJ2-7; a possible D gene is TRBD1 (5 bases). From germline, CDR1 is GTSNPN and CDR2 SVGIG (reference sequence). Deletions cut 5 bases from V and 4 bases from J, with 12 bases between. This CDR3 spans 12 amino acids. The part of the CDR3 DNA that was read is TGTGCCTGGGACCAGGGTCGATACGAG. Amino acids: CAWDQGRYE. The complete CDR3 reads CAWDQGRYEQYF.